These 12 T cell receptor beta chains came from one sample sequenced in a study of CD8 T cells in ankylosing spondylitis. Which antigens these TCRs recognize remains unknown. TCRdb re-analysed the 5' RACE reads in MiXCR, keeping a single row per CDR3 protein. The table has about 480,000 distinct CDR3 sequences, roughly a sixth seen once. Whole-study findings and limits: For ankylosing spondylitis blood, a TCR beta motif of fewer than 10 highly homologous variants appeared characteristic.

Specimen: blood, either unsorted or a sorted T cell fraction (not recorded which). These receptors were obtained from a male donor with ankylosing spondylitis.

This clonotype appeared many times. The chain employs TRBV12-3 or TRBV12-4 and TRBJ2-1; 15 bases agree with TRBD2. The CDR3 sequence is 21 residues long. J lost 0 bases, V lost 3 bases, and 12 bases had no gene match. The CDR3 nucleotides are TGTGCCAGCAGTTTCAGACCGGGACTAGCGGGAGGAGCTAGCTCCTACAATGAGCAGTTCTTC. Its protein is CASSFRPGLAGGASSYNEQFF.

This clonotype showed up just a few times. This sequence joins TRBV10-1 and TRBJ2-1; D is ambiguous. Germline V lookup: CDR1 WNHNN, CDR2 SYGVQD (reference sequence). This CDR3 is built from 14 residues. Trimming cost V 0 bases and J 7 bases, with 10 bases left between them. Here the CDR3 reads CASSESIVLNEQFF. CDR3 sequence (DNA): TGCGCCAGCAGTGAGTCGATTGTGCTGAATGAGCAGTTCTTC.

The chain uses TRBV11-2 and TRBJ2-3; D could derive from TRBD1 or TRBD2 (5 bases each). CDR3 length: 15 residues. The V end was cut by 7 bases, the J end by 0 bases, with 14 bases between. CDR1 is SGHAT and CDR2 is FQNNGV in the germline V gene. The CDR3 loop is CASIGAARSTDTQYF. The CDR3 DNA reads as TGTGCCAGCATCGGGGCTGCTCGGAGCACAGATACGCAGTATTTT.

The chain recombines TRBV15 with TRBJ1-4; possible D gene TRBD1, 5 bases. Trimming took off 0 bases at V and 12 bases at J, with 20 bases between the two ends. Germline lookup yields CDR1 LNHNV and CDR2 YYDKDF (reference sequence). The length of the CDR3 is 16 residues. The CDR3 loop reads CATSRDVGVGDEELFF. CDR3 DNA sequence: TGTGCCACCAGCAGAGATGTGGGGGTAGGTGACGAGGAACTGTTTTTT.

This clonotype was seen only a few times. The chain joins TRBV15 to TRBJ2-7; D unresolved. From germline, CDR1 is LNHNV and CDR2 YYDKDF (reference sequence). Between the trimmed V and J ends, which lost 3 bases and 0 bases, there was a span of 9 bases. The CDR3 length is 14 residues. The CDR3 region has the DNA TGTGCCACCAGCAGGACGGGTAGCTCCTACGAGCAGTACTTC. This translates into CATSRTGSSYEQYF. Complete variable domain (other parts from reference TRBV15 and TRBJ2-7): DAMVIQNPRYQVTQFGKPVTLSCSQTLNHNVMYWYQQKSSQAPKLLFHYYDKDFNNEADTPDNFQSRRPNTSFCFLDIRSPGLGDTAMYLCATSRTGSSYEQYFGPGTRLTVT.

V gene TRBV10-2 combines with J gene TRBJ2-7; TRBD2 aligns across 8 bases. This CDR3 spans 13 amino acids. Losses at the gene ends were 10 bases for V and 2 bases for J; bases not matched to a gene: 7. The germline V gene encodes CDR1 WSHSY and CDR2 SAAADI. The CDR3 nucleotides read TGCGCCACCGGTCTAGCGGGCCCCTACGAGCAGTACTTC. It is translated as CATGLAGPYEQYF.

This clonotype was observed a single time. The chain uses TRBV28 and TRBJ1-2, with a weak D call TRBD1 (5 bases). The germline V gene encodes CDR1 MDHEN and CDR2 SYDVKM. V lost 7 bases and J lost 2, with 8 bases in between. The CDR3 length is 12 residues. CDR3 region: CASKTVNYGYTF. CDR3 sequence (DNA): TGTGCCAGCAAGACAGTAAACTATGGCTACACCTTC.

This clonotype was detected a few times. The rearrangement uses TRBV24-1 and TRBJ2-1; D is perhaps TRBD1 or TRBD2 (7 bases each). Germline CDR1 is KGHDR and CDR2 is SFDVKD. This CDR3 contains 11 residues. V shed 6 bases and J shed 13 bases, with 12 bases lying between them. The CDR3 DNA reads TGTGCCACCAGTTCAGGGGGGGGCCAGTTCTTC. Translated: CATSSGGGQFF.

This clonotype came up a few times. In DNA form, the CDR3 reads TGCAGTGCTACCGCGGGAAACACTGAAGCTTTCTTT. It specifies CSATAGNTEAFF. The chain is built from TRBV20-1 and TRBJ1-1; D unresolved. Trimming pared 4 bases from V and 2 bases from J, leaving 8 bases between. CDR1 is DFQATT, CDR2 SNEGSKA, per germline (reference sequence). This CDR3 is built from 12 residues.

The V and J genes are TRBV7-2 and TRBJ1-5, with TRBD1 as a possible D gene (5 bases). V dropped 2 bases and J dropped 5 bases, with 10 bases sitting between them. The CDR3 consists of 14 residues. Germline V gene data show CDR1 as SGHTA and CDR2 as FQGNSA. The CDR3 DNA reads TGTGCCAGCAGCTTAAACAGGCCGGATCAGCCCCAGCATTTT. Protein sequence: CASSLNRPDQPQHF.

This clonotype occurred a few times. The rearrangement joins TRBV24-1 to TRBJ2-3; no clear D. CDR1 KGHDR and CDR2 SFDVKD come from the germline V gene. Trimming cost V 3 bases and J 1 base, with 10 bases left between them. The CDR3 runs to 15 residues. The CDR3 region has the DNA TGTGCCACCAGTGATAGGCCGGTGGGCACAGATACGCAGTATTTT. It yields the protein CATSDRPVGTDTQYF.

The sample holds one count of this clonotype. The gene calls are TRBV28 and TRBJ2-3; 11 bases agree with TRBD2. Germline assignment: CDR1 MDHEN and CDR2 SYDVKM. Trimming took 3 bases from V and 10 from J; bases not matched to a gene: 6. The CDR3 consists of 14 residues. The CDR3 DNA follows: TGTGCCAGCAGTTTGACTAGCGGGATCTCGTCGCAGTATTTT. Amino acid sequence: CASSLTSGISSQYF.